Each of the 32 T cell receptor beta chains below was sequenced from the same sample in a study of OX40 agonist ivuxolimab in advanced cancers. Sequencing was performed with immunoSEQ multiplex PCR; in TCRdb, only in-frame clones are kept and a portion is missing. The sample holds around 58,000 clones; around 88% are singletons and the top ten take approximately 12%. Sequenced material: CD4+ or CD8+ T cells sorted from blood, taken in a trial of the OX40 agonist ivuxolimab. The receptors shown here come from an adult with an advanced solid tumor such as melanoma, head and neck, liver or kidney cancer.

In this sample, this clone turned up a few times. This chain connects TRBV19 to TRBJ1-5; tentative D call: TRBD1 (5 bases). Trimming stripped 6 bases from V and 0 bases from J, with 21 bases between. The CDR3 totals 18 residues. The germline V gene encodes CDR1 LNHDA and CDR2 SQIVND (reference sequence). As DNA, the CDR3 is TGTGCCAGTAGCATAAACCCCGCGACAGAATATAGCAATCAGCCCCAGCATTTT. Encoded protein: CASSINPATEYSNQPQHF.

This clone has a single count. The chain is built from TRBV29-1 and TRBJ2-1; the D gene is possibly TRBD2 (5 bases). V was clipped by 5 bases and J by 7 bases, with 6 bases between them. The CDR3 spans 10 residues. The germline V gene has CDR1 SQVTM and CDR2 ANQGSEA. The chain's CDR3 is CSVWENEQFF. As DNA, the CDR3 is TGCAGCGTTTGGGAGAATGAGCAGTTCTTC.

In its sample, this clone was seen a few times. V gene TRBV6-4 combines with J gene TRBJ2-3, with D possibly called TRBD1 or TRBD2 (5 bases each). Trimming cost V 0 bases and J 2 bases, with 15 bases left between them. The CDR3 is made up of 17 amino acids. Germline V gene sequence: CDR1 MRHNA, CDR2 SNTAGT. Written as DNA, the CDR3 is TGTGCCAGCAGTGACTCCACTAGTGGGGGTCCCACAGATACGCAGTATTTT. Amino acid sequence: CASSDSTSGGPTDTQYF.

The J gene is TRBJ2-1, the V gene TRBV19; a possible D gene is TRBD2 (7 bases). CDR1 and CDR2 (germline): LNHDA, SQIVND (reference sequence). This CDR3 spans 14 amino acids. V lost 9 bases and J 7 bases, leaving 19 bases between the germline ends. CDR3 DNA sequence: TGTGCCAGCTTGGGGGGGCTGAGGTTAAATGAGCAGTTCTTC. It translates to CASLGGLRLNEQFF.

This chain connects TRBV5-1 to TRBJ1-1; the D gene is possibly TRBD1 (6 bases). Germline loops: CDR1 SGHRS, CDR2 YFSETQ. V lost 4 bases and J 6 bases, leaving 19 bases between the germline ends. The CDR3 has 15 residues. The CDR3 reads CASSLSSPRGSEAFF. CDR3 nucleotide sequence: TGCGCCAGCAGCCTATCCTCCCCCAGGGGTTCTGAAGCTTTCTTT.

This chain connects TRBV9 to TRBJ2-1; possible D gene TRBD2, 6 bases. From germline, CDR1 is SGDLS and CDR2 YYNGEE. Between the trimmed V and J ends, which lost 3 bases and 5 bases, there was a span of 18 bases. CDR3 size: 16 residues. The CDR3 protein is CASSGMTSRKNNEQFF. For the CDR3, the DNA is TGTGCCAGCAGCGGAATGACTAGTAGAAAAAACAATGAGCAGTTCTTC.

This chain connects TRBV28 to TRBJ1-4; 11 positions match TRBD1. The germline V gene encodes CDR1 MDHEN and CDR2 SYDVKM. The ends lost 5 bases at V and 8 bases at J; junction bases unmatched: 4. There are 14 residues in the CDR3. DNA for the CDR3: TGTGCCAGCAGTCCGGGACAGGGGGAGGAAAAACTGTTTTTT. This sequence encodes CASSPGQGEEKLFF.

J is TRBJ1-2 and V is TRBV5-4, with D unclear. V was pared by 1 base and J by 2 bases, with 12 bases between. Germline lookup yields CDR1 SGHNT and CDR2 YYREEE (reference sequence). This CDR3 region has 15 residues. The CDR3 DNA follows: TGTGCCAGCAGCTTGCAGGACGTCTCCAACTATGGCTACACCTTC. It yields the protein CASSLQDVSNYGYTF.

The rearrangement joins TRBV7-8 to TRBJ2-2, with a tentative D call TRBD2 (5 bases). Germline V CDR1 and CDR2: SGHVS, FQNEAQ. The CDR3 runs to 16 residues. Trimming removed 4 bases from V and 4 bases from J, with 16 bases in between. CDR3 residues: CASSSAGPSGTGELFF. CDR3 bases: TGTGCCAGCAGCTCCGCGGGCCCCTCGGGCACCGGGGAGCTGTTTTTT.

This chain connects TRBV6-6 to TRBJ1-5, with unresolved D. Germline V gene sequence: CDR1 MNHNY, CDR2 SVGAGI (reference sequence). V lost 3 bases to trimming and J lost 7 bases, with 13 bases between them. The CDR3 extends over 14 amino acids. For the CDR3, the DNA is TGTGCCAGCAGTTATGGTCGGGGTGTCCAGCCCCAGCATTTT. It is translated as CASSYGRGVQPQHF.

J is TRBJ2-5 and V is TRBV10-2, with D unresolved. Germline V gene lookup returns CDR1 WSHSY and CDR2 SAAADI. This CDR3 region has 15 residues. Between the trimmed V and J ends, which lost 7 bases and 4 bases, there was a span of 19 bases. CDR3 residues: CASIEWSSDGETQYF. The CDR3 DNA follows: TGCGCCAGCATCGAGTGGAGTAGTGACGGAGAGACCCAGTACTTC.

V is TRBV27 and J is TRBJ1-5; 9 nucleotides line up with TRBD1. Trimming cost V 9 bases and J 6 bases; bases outside gene matches: 6. The CDR3 totals 13 residues. Germline CDR1 reads MNHEY; CDR2 reads SMNVEV (reference sequence). CDR3 residues: CASYRGPGQPQHF. CDR3 sequence (DNA): TGTGCCAGTTACAGGGGGCCAGGTCAGCCCCAGCATTTT.

This chain joins TRBV7-9 and TRBJ1-1; D not certain. This CDR3 has 14 amino acids. V was pared by 5 bases and J by 0 bases, with 10 bases between. CDR1 and CDR2 from the germline V gene are SEHNR and FQNEAQ (reference sequence). The CDR3 coding sequence is TGTGCCAGCAGCCCGGATAGAATGAACACTGAAGCTTTCTTT. Translating gives CASSPDRMNTEAFF.

The rearrangement joins TRBV28 to TRBJ2-3; TRBD2 matches 7 bases. Germline loops: CDR1 MDHEN, CDR2 SYDVKM. With 10 bases clipped from V and 0 bases from J, the junction kept 7 bases outside the gene matches. There are 14 residues in the CDR3. The CDR3 DNA sequence: TGTGCCACTCAGCGGGAAACTAGCACAGATACGCAGTATTTT. It translates to CATQRETSTDTQYF.

This clone was detected a few times. The chain has TRBV9 and TRBJ1-1, with 7 nucleotides matching TRBD1. The length of the CDR3 is 16 residues. Germline V gene lookup returns CDR1 SGDLS and CDR2 YYNGEE. J was trimmed by 3 bases and V by 3 bases; bases with no gene match: 11. The CDR3 coding sequence is TGTGCCAGCAGCGACAACCCCGGGACAGCCGACACTGAAGCTTTCTTT. Its translation: CASSDNPGTADTEAFF.

J is TRBJ2-4 and V is TRBV9, with D possibly TRBD2 on 6 matching bases. This CDR3 is 16 amino acids long. CDR1 and CDR2 (germline): SGDLS, YYNGEE. V gave up 0 bases and J gave up 1 base, with 11 bases separating them. CDR3 sequence reads: CASSVAGGGAKNIQYF. CDR3 sequence (DNA): TGTGCCAGCAGCGTAGCAGGAGGAGGGGCCAAAAACATTCAGTACTTC.

CDR3 nucleotide sequence: TGTGCCAGCTCACTAGGAACTGAAGCTTTCTTT. Protein product: CASSLGTEAFF. The rearrangement joins TRBV5-5 to TRBJ1-1; no clear D. CDR1 and CDR2 from the germline V gene are SGHKS and YYEKEE (reference sequence). V lost 7 bases, J lost 5 bases, and 9 bases lay in between. The CDR3 is 11 amino acids. Filled out from reference TRBV5-5 and TRBJ1-1, the complete variable domain reads DAGVTQSPTHLIKTRGQQVTLRCSPISGHKSVSWYQQVLGQGPQFIFQYYEKEERGRGNFPDRFSARQFPNYSSELNVNALLLGDSALYLCASSLGTEAFFGQGTRLTVV.

The chain carries TRBV6-5 and TRBJ2-6, with 7 bases aligning to TRBD1. CDR1 is MNHEY and CDR2 is SVGAGI in the germline V gene. The length of the CDR3 is 14 residues. J lost 9 bases, V lost 2 bases, and 4 bases had no gene match. CDR3 amino acids: CASSYETGFNVLTF. The CDR3 DNA sequence: TGTGCCAGCAGTTACGAGACAGGGTTCAACGTCCTGACTTTC.

This clone was seen a handful of times. The CDR3 region is CASSERGLANEKLFF. CDR3 bases: TGTGCCAGCAGTGAAAGAGGGCTAGCTAATGAAAAACTGTTTTTT. The chain has TRBV2 and TRBJ1-4; no definite D call. Germline assignment: CDR1 SNHLY and CDR2 FYNNEI. The CDR3 extends over 15 amino acids. The ends were cut back, 2 bases at V and 3 bases at J, with 10 bases in the middle.

The genes are TRBV15 and TRBJ1-5, with 10 bases that match TRBD1. V lost 0 bases to trimming and J lost 2 bases; unmatched junction nucleotides: 7. The germline gives CDR1 LNHNV, CDR2 YYDKDF (reference sequence). CDR3 length equals 18 residues. The CDR3, as DNA: TGTGCCACCAGCAGAGATTCGGGGACAGGGGTTGGCAATCAGCCCCAGCATTTT. Protein product: CATSRDSGTGVGNQPQHF.

This chain connects TRBV4-1 to TRBJ1-4; a weak D match, TRBD1 (5 bases). The CDR3 spans 16 residues. Trimming pared 0 bases from V and 4 bases from J, leaving 12 bases between. From germline, CDR1 is MGHRA and CDR2 YSYEKL. The CDR3 coding sequence is TGCGCCAGCAGCCAAGATCGTGTGACAGATAATGAAAAACTGTTTTTT. It specifies CASSQDRVTDNEKLFF.

The genes are TRBV6-1 and TRBJ2-7; possible D gene TRBD2, 6 bases. Germline V CDR1 and CDR2: MNHNS, SASEGT. The CDR3 runs to 15 residues. V was clipped by 7 bases and J by 5 bases, with 21 bases between them. CDR3 sequence: CASNHPPEGKDEQYF. As DNA, the CDR3 is TGTGCCAGCAACCATCCCCCGGAGGGAAAGGACGAGCAGTACTTC.

This clone was detected once. The rearrangement uses TRBV6-5 and TRBJ2-7; the match to TRBD1 covers 10 bases. J was trimmed by 3 bases and V by 6 bases; bases with no gene match: 8. The CDR3 runs 15 residues. Per the germline V gene, CDR1 is MNHEY and CDR2 is SVGAGI. The CDR3 loop reads CASSLGQGISYEQYF. In nucleotides, the CDR3 is TGTGCCAGCAGCCTGGGACAGGGGATCAGCTACGAGCAGTACTTC.

The chain couples TRBV6-1 to TRBJ1-5; D perhaps matches TRBD1 (6 bases). Germline V gene lookup returns CDR1 MNHNS and CDR2 SASEGT. This CDR3 is 15 amino acids long. The V end lost 2 bases, the J end lost 4 bases, and 12 bases lay between the germline ends. The CDR3 sequence: CASSEWGGGNQPQHF. The CDR3 coding sequence is TGTGCCAGCAGTGAATGGGGAGGGGGGAATCAGCCCCAGCATTTT.

This clone showed up just once. The V call is TRBV4-2, the J call TRBJ2-3; 9 nucleotides match TRBD1. The V segment lost 0 bases and the J segment 7 bases; nucleotides outside the gene matches: 5. Germline CDR1 reads LGHNA; CDR2 reads YNFKEQ. This CDR3 region has 15 residues. The CDR3 reads CASSQEDRGVYTQYF. DNA for the CDR3: TGTGCCAGCAGCCAAGAGGACAGGGGAGTTTATACGCAGTATTTT.

This sequence joins TRBV7-2 and TRBJ1-1, with a tentative D call TRBD1 (6 bases). The V gene lost 5 bases and the J gene lost 5 bases, with 12 bases spanning the gap. The CDR3 runs 13 residues. Germline CDR1 SGHTA, CDR2 FQGNSA. CDR3 in amino acids: CASSGVGGTEAFF. The CDR3 DNA is TGTGCCAGCAGCGGAGTAGGGGGGACTGAAGCTTTCTTT.

The CDR3 reads CATTGTGSYNEQFF. DNA for the CDR3: TGCGCCACCACCGGGACAGGGTCCTACAATGAGCAGTTCTTC. The chain carries TRBV10-2 and TRBJ2-1; 9 bases line up with TRBD1. The CDR3 loop spans 14 amino acids. Germline CDR1 reads WSHSY; CDR2 reads SAAADI. V was pared by 10 bases and J by 1 base, with 5 bases of the junction left unmatched.

CDR3 region: CASSLGPIQGLSNEQFF. For the CDR3, the DNA is TGTGCCAGCAGCTTGGGCCCGATACAGGGGTTAAGCAATGAGCAGTTCTTC. The rearrangement links TRBV5-8 to TRBJ2-1; TRBD1 agrees at 7 bases. V gave up 0 bases and J gave up 6 bases; unmatched junction bases: 12. This CDR3 comprises 17 residues. Germline values: CDR1 SGHTS, CDR2 YDEGEE.

This chain's CDR3 is CASSVEAASPEKLFF. Written as DNA, the CDR3 is TGTGCCAGCAGCGTAGAGGCAGCGAGTCCCGAAAAACTGTTTTTT. The V and J genes are TRBV9 and TRBJ1-4, with D hard to call. V was clipped by 0 bases and J by 8 bases, with 14 bases between them. From germline, CDR1 is SGDLS and CDR2 YYNGEE. The CDR3 spans 15 residues.

CDR3: CASRKQGRYNSPLHF. In DNA, the CDR3 is TGTGCCAGCAGGAAACAGGGGCGCTATAATTCACCCCTCCACTTT. The chain combines TRBV27 with TRBJ1-6; 7 nucleotides match TRBD1. CDR1 is MNHEY and CDR2 is SMNVEV in the germline V gene (reference sequence). Trimming cost V 6 bases and J 3 bases; bases outside gene matches: 5. This CDR3 contains 15 residues.

This clone was seen only once. The V gene is TRBV7-3, the J gene TRBJ1-2; 8 bases are shared with TRBD1. V lost 4 bases and J lost 7; bases outside the gene matches: 14. Germline values: CDR1 SGHTA, CDR2 FQGTGA. There are 16 residues in the CDR3. CDR3 nucleotide sequence: TGTGCCAGCAGCTCCCAGCCGGGACAGGCCCAAGGTGGCTACACCTTC. Translating it yields CASSSQPGQAQGGYTF. Variable domain in full (rest from reference TRBV7-3 and TRBJ1-2): GAGVSQTPSNKVTEKGKYVELRCDPISGHTALYWYRQSLGQGPEFLIYFQGTGAADDSGLPNDRFFAVRPEGSVSTLKIQRTERGDSAVYLCASSSQPGQAQGGYTFGSGTRLTVV.

The chain carries TRBV5-6 and TRBJ1-5; D is undetermined. This CDR3 has 16 amino acids. Germline V gives CDR1 SGHDT, CDR2 YYEEEE. V was shortened by 1 base and J by 3 bases, with 14 bases between the two germline ends. The CDR3: CASSLFGRASNQPQHF. The CDR3, as DNA: TGTGCCAGCAGCTTGTTCGGACGGGCCTCCAATCAGCCCCAGCATTTT. Filled out from reference TRBV5-6 and TRBJ1-5, the complete variable domain reads DAGVTQSPTHLIKTRGQQVTLRCSPKSGHDTVSWYQQALGQGPQFIFQYYEEEERQRGNFPDRFSGHQFPNYSSELNVNALLLGDSALYLCASSLFGRASNQPQHFGDGTRLSIL.